Shown below are 17 T cell receptor beta chains from a single sample sequenced in a study of blood T cell repertoires in COVID-19. Sequenced by immunoSEQ multiplex PCR; TCRdb stores in-frame clones only, minus some. In the table there are a few hundred thousand clones, around 92% of which are singletons. Specimen: peripheral blood. Receptors were obtained from a man between 40 and 49 years old with acute or convalescent COVID-19.

CDR3 in DNA: TGTGCCTGGAGTGTATTCCGAGGGGGCAACACCGGGGAGCTGTTTTTT. This encodes CAWSVFRGGNTGELFF. V gene TRBV30 combines with J gene TRBJ2-2; 7 bases fit TRBD1. The CDR3 length is 16 residues. Trimming took 0 bases from V and 2 from J; bases not matched to a gene: 6. Germline lookup yields CDR1 GTSNPN and CDR2 SVGIG (reference sequence).

The genes are TRBV7-9 and TRBJ2-3; 8 positions agree with TRBD1. V shed 4 bases and J 3 bases; nucleotides not matched to a gene: 15. The CDR3 length is 18 residues. The V gene's germline CDR1 is SEHNR and CDR2 FQNEAQ (reference sequence). This CDR3 reads CASSSSVIRDRRTDTQYF. The CDR3 region has the DNA TGTGCCAGCAGCTCCTCCGTAATACGGGACAGGAGAACAGATACGCAGTATTTT. The variable domain in full, completed from reference TRBV7-9 and TRBJ2-3, reads DTGVSQNPRHKITKRGQNVTFRCDPISEHNRLYWYRQTLGQGPEFLTYFQNEAQLEKSRLLSDRFSAERPKGSFSTLEIQRTEQGDSAMYLCASSSSVIRDRRTDTQYFGPGTRLTVL.

The J gene is TRBJ2-3, the V gene TRBV3-1 (or the pseudogene TRBV3-2); D unclear. Germline V gives CDR1 LGHDT, CDR2 YNNKEL (reference sequence). Between the trimmed V and J ends, which lost 4 bases and 4 bases, there was a span of 15 bases. The CDR3 length is 15 residues. The CDR3: CASSPVLGVSDTQYF. The CDR3 nucleotides are TGTGCCAGCAGCCCCGTTCTAGGAGTCTCAGATACGCAGTATTTT.

CDR3 region: CASSYSRDKQQFF. The CDR3 DNA reads as TGTGCCAGCAGTTACTCTCGGGACAAGCAGCAGTTCTTC. The chain employs TRBV6-5 and TRBJ2-1, with D possibly being TRBD1 (6 bases). Germline V gene sequence: CDR1 MNHEY, CDR2 SVGAGI. V shed 0 bases and J shed 11 bases, with 11 bases lying between them. CDR3 size: 13 residues.

The chain couples TRBV5-1 to TRBJ2-1; D might be TRBD2 (6 bases). The germline V and J ends were trimmed by 2 bases and 7 bases, with 22 bases remaining between them. Germline CDR1 and CDR2: SGHRS and YFSETQ. The CDR3 runs to 17 residues. The CDR3 DNA reads TGCGCCAGCAGCTTACGGCCGAGCTGGGGACTCCTAAATGAGCAGTTCTTC. This codes for CASSLRPSWGLLNEQFF.

This chain links TRBV4-1 with TRBJ2-5, with D possibly being TRBD2 (6 bases). V was pared by 4 bases and J by 5 bases, with 17 bases between. The germline V gene has CDR1 MGHRA and CDR2 YSYEKL. The CDR3 runs to 15 residues. In DNA form, the CDR3 reads TGCGCCAGCAGCCCCTTCAACGGGGGAACGGAGACCCAGTACTTC. As protein: CASSPFNGGTETQYF.

The CDR3 here is CATSRSGADNSPLHF. CDR3 in DNA: TGCGCCACGTCGAGATCAGGGGCGGATAATTCACCCCTCCACTTT. The chain employs TRBV5-1 and TRBJ1-6; D might be TRBD1 (6 bases). From germline, CDR1 is SGHRS and CDR2 YFSETQ. The V end lost 9 bases, the J end lost 5 bases, and 18 bases lay between the germline ends. This CDR3 has 15 amino acids.

A single count supports this clone. The chain uses TRBV14 and TRBJ2-1, with 14 bases identical to TRBD2. The germline V gene encodes CDR1 SGHDN and CDR2 FVKESK. The ends lost 5 bases at V and 7 bases at J; junction bases unmatched: 13. The CDR3 runs 18 residues. CDR3 nucleotide sequence: TGTGCCAGCAGCTACCCCGGGACTAGCGGGAGCAGAAGGAATGAGCAGTTCTTC. This translates into CASSYPGTSGSRRNEQFF. The full variable domain, with the rest looked up from reference TRBV14 and TRBJ2-1, is EAGVTQFPSHSVIEKGQTVTLRCDPISGHDNLYWYRRVMGKEIKFLLHFVKESKQDESGMPNNRFLAERTGGTYSTLKVQPAELEDSGVYFCASSYPGTSGSRRNEQFFGPGTRLTVL.

This clone was recorded once. The chain employs TRBV11-1 and TRBJ2-7; D is ambiguous. The CDR3 is 14 residues long. Germline CDR1 and CDR2: SGHAT and FQDESV (reference sequence). Trimming pared 1 base from V and 4 bases from J, leaving 11 bases between. The CDR3 DNA is TGTGCCAGCAGCTTAGGACCTTACGGGTACGAGCAGTACTTC. Translated: CASSLGPYGYEQYF. The entire variable domain, with the rest obtained from reference TRBV11-1 and TRBJ2-7, is as follows: EAEVAQSPRYKITEKSQAVAFWCDPISGHATLYWYRQILGQGPELLVQFQDESVVDDSQLPKDRFSAERLKGVDSTLKIQPAELGDSAMYLCASSLGPYGYEQYFGPGTRLTVT.

The V call is TRBV19, the J call TRBJ2-7; 7 bases align to TRBD1. CDR1 is LNHDA and CDR2 is SQIVND in the germline V gene (reference sequence). The CDR3 runs 14 residues. V dropped 4 bases and J dropped 2; count of bases not matched to a gene: 5. CDR3 region: CASSSQQGTYEQYF. CDR3 in DNA: TGTGCCAGTAGTAGCCAACAGGGGACCTACGAGCAGTACTTC.

V usage is TRBV6-6 and J usage is TRBJ1-1; D not certain. CDR1 and CDR2 from the germline V gene are MNHNY and SVGAGI (reference sequence). V lost 5 bases to trimming and J lost 0 bases, with 10 bases between them. The CDR3 is 14 residues long. In nucleotides, the CDR3 is TGTGCCAGCAGTCAAGGACTCTTGAACACTGAAGCTTTCTTT. Amino acid sequence: CASSQGLLNTEAFF.

The rearrangement uses TRBV5-1 and TRBJ1-2, with D maybe TRBD1 (6 bases). Per germline, CDR1 SGHRS and CDR2 YFSETQ. Trimming took off 2 bases at V and 8 bases at J, with 16 bases between the two ends. The CDR3 runs 14 residues. CDR3 amino acids: CASSFQQGSLGYTF. The CDR3 DNA reads as TGCGCCAGCAGCTTCCAACAGGGATCCTTGGGCTACACCTTC.

This clone appeared a few times. The genes are TRBV6-2 or TRBV6-3 and TRBJ1-2, with D unresolved. The germline gives CDR1 MNHEY, CDR2 SVGEGT. This CDR3 region has 12 residues. V was trimmed by 5 bases and J by 5 bases, leaving 9 bases between them. CDR3 in DNA: TGTGCCAGCAGTCAGAACAGATATGGCTACACCTTC. The encoded protein is CASSQNRYGYTF.

As to this clone: Other DNA sequences in this specimen translate into the identical CDR3. The chain combines TRBV19 with TRBJ2-3, with 9 positions matching TRBD1. Germline V gene lookup returns CDR1 LNHDA and CDR2 SQIVND (reference sequence). Losses at the gene ends were 3 bases for V and 0 bases for J; bases not matched to a gene: 1. This CDR3 has 15 residues. Here the CDR3 reads CASSMDRGSTDTQYF. Here the CDR3 DNA reads TGTGCCAGTAGTATGGACAGGGGAAGCACAGATACGCAGTATTTT.

V is TRBV5-1 and J is TRBJ1-1; possible D gene TRBD1, 6 bases. The CDR3 has 14 amino acids. Germline V gene sequence: CDR1 SGHRS, CDR2 YFSETQ. The ends were cut back, 4 bases at V and 5 bases at J, with 15 bases in the middle. The CDR3 DNA reads TGCGCCAGCAGCCTAAGGCTACAGGGTACTGAAGCTTTCTTT. Amino acid sequence: CASSLRLQGTEAFF.

The chain's CDR3 is CASRTQGAIRGSEAFF. The CDR3, as DNA: TGTGCCAGCAGGACTCAGGGGGCGATCAGGGGCTCTGAAGCTTTCTTT. The V call is TRBV7-9, the J call TRBJ1-1; 8 bases align to TRBD1. The V gene's germline CDR1 is SEHNR and CDR2 FQNEAQ (reference sequence). The CDR3 is 16 residues long. V gave up 6 bases and J gave up 6 bases; unmatched junction bases: 15. The variable domain in full, completed from reference TRBV7-9 and TRBJ1-1, reads DTGVSQNPRHKITKRGQNVTFRCDPISEHNRLYWYRQTLGQGPEFLTYFQNEAQLEKSRLLSDRFSAERPKGSFSTLEIQRTEQGDSAMYLCASRTQGAIRGSEAFFGQGTRLTVV.

The chain joins TRBV30 to TRBJ1-5; 8 positions agree with TRBD1. CDR1 is GTSNPN and CDR2 is SVGIG in the germline V gene (reference sequence). V lost 5 bases to trimming and J lost 3 bases; unmatched junction nucleotides: 3. The CDR3 extends over 13 amino acids. CDR3 in DNA: TGTGCCTGGCGGACAGGGATCAATCAGCCCCAGCATTTT. This gives the protein CAWRTGINQPQHF.